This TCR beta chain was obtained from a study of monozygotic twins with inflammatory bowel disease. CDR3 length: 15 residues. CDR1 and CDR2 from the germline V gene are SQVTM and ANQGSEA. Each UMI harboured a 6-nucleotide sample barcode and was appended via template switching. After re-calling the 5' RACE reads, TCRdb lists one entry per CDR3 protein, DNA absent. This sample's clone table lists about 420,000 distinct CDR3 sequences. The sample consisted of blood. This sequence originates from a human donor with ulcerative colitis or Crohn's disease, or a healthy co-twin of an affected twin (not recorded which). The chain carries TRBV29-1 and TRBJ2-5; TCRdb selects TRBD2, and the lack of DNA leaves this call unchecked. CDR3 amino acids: CSVDFIAGVQETQYF.